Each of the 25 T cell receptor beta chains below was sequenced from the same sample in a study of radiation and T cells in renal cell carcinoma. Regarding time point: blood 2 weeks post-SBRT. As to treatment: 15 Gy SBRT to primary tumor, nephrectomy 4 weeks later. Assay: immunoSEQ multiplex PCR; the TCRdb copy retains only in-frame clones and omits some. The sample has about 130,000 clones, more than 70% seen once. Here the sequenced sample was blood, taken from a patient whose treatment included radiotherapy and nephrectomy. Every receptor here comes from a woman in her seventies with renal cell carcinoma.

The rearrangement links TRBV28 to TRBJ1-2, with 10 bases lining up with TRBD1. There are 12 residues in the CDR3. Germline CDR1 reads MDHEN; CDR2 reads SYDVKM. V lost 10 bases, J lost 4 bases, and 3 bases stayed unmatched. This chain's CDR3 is CAIDRGPYGYTF. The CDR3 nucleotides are TGTGCCATTGACAGGGGGCCCTATGGCTACACCTTC.

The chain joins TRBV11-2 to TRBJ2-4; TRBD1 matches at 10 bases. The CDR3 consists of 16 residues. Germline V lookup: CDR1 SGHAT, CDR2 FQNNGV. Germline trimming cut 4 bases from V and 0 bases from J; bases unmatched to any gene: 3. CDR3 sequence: CASSWGQGLAKNIQYF. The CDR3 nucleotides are TGTGCCAGCAGCTGGGGACAGGGGTTAGCCAAAAACATTCAGTACTTC.

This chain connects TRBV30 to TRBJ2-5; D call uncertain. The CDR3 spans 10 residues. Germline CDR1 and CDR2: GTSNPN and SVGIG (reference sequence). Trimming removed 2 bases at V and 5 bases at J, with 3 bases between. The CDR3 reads CAWSLETQYF. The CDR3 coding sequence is TGTGCCTGGAGTTTGGAGACCCAGTACTTC. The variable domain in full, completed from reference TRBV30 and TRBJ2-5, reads SQTIHQWPATLVQPVGSPLSLECTVEGTSNPNLYWYRQAAGRGLQLLFYSVGIGQISSEVPQNLSASRPQDRQFILSSKKLLLSDSGFYLCAWSLETQYFGPGTRLLVL.

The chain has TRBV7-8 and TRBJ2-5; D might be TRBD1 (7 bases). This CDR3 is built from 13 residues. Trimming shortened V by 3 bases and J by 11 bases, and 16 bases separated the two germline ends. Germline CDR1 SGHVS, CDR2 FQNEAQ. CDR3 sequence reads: CASSFEGLGQQYF. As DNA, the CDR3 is TGTGCCAGCAGCTTCGAGGGACTGGGACAGCAGTACTTC.

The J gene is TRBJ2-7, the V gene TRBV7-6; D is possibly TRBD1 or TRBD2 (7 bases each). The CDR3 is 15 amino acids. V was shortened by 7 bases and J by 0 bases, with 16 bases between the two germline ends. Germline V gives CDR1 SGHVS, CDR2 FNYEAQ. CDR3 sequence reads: CASTRGAGGSYEQYF. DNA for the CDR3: TGTGCCAGCACCCGGGGGGCAGGGGGCTCCTACGAGCAGTACTTC.

CDR3 in amino acids: CASSFLRYRGLRSERPPLHF. The CDR3 nucleotides read TGTGCCAGCAGTTTCCTCAGATACCGCGGATTACGGTCAGAAAGGCCACCCCTCCACTTT. J is TRBJ1-6 and V is TRBV27; no clear D gene. CDR1 MNHEY and CDR2 SMNVEV come from the germline V gene (reference sequence). This CDR3 region has 20 residues. Trimming shortened V by 3 bases and J by 11 bases, and 32 bases separated the two germline ends.

This CDR3 reads CASSLTSYRSYNEQFF. CDR3 DNA sequence: TGCGCCAGCAGCTTGACTAGTTACCGCTCCTACAATGAGCAGTTCTTC. The genes are TRBV5-1 and TRBJ2-1; a possible D gene is TRBD2 (5 bases). In germline, CDR1 is SGHRS, CDR2 YFSETQ. The CDR3 runs to 16 residues. V shed 1 base and J shed 0 bases, with 11 bases lying between them.

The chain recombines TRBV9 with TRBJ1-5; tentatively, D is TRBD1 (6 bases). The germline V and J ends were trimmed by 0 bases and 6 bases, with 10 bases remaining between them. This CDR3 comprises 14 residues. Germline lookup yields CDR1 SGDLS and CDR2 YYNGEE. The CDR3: CASSVAPGAQPQHF. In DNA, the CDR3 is TGTGCCAGCAGCGTAGCCCCAGGGGCTCAGCCCCAGCATTTT.

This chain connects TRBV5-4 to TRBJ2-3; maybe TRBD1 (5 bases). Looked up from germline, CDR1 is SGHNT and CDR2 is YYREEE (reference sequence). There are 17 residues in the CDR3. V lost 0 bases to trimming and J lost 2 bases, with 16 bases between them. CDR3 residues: CASSLGGTGHYTDTQYF. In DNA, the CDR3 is TGTGCCAGCAGCTTGGGAGGTACTGGACACTACACAGATACGCAGTATTTT.

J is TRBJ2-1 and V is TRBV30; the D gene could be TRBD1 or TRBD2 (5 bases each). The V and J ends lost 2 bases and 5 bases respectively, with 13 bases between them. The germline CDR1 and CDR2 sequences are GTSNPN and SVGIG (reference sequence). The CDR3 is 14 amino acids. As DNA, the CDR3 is TGTGCCTGGAGTATTGGGGGAAGAGACAATGAGCAGTTCTTC. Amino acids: CAWSIGGRDNEQFF.

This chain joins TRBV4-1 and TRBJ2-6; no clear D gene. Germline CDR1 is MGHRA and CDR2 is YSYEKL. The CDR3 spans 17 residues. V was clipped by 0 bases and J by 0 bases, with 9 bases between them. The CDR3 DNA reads TGCGCCAGCAGCCAAGAAGGCTTCAGCTCTGGGGCCAACGTCCTGACTTTC. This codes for CASSQEGFSSGANVLTF.

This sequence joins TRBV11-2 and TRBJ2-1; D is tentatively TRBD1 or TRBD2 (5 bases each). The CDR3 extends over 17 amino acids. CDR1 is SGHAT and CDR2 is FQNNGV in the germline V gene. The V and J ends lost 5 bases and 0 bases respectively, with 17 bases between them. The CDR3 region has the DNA TGTGCCAGCAGCCTCAAAGGACGGGGCTTCTCCTACAATGAGCAGTTCTTC. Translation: CASSLKGRGFSYNEQFF.

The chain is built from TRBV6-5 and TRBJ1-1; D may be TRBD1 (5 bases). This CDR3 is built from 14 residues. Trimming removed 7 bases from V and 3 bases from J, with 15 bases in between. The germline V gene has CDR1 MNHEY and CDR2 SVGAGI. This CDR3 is CASIRGDGYTEAFF. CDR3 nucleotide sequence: TGTGCCAGCATCCGGGGGGACGGCTACACTGAAGCTTTCTTT.

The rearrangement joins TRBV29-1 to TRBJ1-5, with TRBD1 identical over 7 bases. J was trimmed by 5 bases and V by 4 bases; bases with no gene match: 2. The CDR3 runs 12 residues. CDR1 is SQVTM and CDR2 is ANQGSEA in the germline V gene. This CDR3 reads CSVGDRDQPQHF. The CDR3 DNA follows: TGCAGCGTTGGGGACAGAGATCAGCCCCAGCATTTT.

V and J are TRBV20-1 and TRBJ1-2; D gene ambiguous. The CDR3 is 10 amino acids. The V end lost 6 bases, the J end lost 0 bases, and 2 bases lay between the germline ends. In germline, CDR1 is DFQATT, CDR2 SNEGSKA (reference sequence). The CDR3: CSAANYGYTF. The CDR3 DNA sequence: TGCAGTGCGGCTAACTATGGCTACACCTTC.

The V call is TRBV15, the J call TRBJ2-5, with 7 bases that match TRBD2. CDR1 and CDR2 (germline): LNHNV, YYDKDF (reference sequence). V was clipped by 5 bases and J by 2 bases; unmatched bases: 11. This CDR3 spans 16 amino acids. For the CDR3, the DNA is TGTGCCACCAGCGGCGGGGGAGTGGGAAATCAAGAGACCCAGTACTTC. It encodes CATSGGGVGNQETQYF. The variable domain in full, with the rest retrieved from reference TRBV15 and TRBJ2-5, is DAMVIQNPRYQVTQFGKPVTLSCSQTLNHNVMYWYQQKSSQAPKLLFHYYDKDFNNEADTPDNFQSRRPNTSFCFLDIRSPGLGDTAMYLCATSGGGVGNQETQYFGPGTRLLVL.

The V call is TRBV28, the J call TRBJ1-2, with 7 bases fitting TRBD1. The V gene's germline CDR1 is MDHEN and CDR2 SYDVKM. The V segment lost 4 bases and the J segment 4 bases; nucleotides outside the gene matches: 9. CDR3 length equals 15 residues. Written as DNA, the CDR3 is TGTGCCAGCAGTTGGGGACAGTTCCTCTCCTATGGCTACACCTTC. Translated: CASSWGQFLSYGYTF.

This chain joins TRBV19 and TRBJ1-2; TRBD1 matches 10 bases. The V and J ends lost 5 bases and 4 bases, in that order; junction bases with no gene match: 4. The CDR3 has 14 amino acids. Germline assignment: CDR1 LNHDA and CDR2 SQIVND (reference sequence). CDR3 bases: TGTGCCAGTAGTGCGACAGGGGGCATCTATGGCTACACCTTC. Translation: CASSATGGIYGYTF.

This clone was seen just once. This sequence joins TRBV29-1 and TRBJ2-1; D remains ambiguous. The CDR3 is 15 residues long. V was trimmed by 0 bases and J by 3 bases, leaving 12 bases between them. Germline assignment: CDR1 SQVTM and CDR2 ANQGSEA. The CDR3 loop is CSVEDERHHYNEQFF. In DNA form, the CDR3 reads TGCAGCGTTGAAGATGAGAGACACCACTACAATGAGCAGTTCTTC.

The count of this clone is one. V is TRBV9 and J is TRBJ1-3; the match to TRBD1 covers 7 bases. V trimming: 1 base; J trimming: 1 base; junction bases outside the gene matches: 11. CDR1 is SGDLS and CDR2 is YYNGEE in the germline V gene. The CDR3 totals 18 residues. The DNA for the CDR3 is TGTGCCAGCAGCGTATCACCGGGACAGACTTCTTCTGGAAACACCATATATTTT. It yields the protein CASSVSPGQTSSGNTIYF.

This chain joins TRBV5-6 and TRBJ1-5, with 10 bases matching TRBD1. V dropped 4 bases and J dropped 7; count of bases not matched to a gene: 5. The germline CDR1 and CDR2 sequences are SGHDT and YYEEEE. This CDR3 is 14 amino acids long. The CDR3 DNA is TGTGCCAGCAGCCGGACAGGGGGAGAACAGCCCCAGCATTTT. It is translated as CASSRTGGEQPQHF.

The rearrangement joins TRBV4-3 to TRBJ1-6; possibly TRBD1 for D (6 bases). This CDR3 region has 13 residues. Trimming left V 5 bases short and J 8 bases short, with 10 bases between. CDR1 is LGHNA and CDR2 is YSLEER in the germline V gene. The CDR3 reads CASSGTRDSPLHF. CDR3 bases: TGCGCCAGCAGCGGGACACGGGATTCACCCCTCCACTTT.

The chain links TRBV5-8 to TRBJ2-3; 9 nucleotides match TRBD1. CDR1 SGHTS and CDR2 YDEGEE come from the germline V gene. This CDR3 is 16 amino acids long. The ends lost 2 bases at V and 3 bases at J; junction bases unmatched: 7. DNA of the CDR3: TGTGCCAGCAGCTTCGGGACAGGGTCAAGAACAGATACGCAGTATTTT. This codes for CASSFGTGSRTDTQYF.

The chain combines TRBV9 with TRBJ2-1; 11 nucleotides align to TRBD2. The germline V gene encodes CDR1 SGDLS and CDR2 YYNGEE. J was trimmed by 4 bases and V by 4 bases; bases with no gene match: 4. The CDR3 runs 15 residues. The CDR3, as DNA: TGTGCCAGCAGCACAAGACTAGCGGGGTACAATGAGCAGTTCTTC. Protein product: CASSTRLAGYNEQFF.

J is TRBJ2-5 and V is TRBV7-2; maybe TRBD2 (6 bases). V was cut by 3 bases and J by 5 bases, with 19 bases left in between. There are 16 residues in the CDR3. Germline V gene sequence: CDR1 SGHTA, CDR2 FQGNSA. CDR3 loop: CASSLGETRTIETQYF. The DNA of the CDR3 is TGTGCCAGCAGCTTGGGGGAGACTAGGACAATCGAGACCCAGTACTTC. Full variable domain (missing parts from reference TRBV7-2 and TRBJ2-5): GAGVSQSPSNKVTEKGKDVELRCDPISGHTALYWYRQSLGQGLEFLIYFQGNSAPDKSGLPSDRFSAERTGGSVSTLTIQRTQQEDSAVYLCASSLGETRTIETQYFGPGTRLLVL.